A selection of T cell receptor beta chains follows, all from one sample in a study of blood T cell repertoires in COVID-19. The method was immunoSEQ multiplex PCR; TCRdb's version includes in-frame clones alone and lacks a portion of them. The sample shows 150,000 or so clones, over 60% of them seen only once. Sample: peripheral blood. Source of these receptors: a woman over 75 with active or convalescent COVID-19. The CDR3 runs from the conserved cysteine through the conserved F or W. The D gene is left open where the match is weak. Clone size is shown for a subset of rows, as once, few, many or a class of expanded clone.

TRBJ1-5	-	TRBV19	few	CASSIYRANNQPQHF	TGTGCCAGTAGTATATACAGGGCCAACAATCAGCCCCAGCATTTT
TRBJ2-1	-	TRBV11-3	few	CASSLAGEDYNEQFF	TGTGCCAGCAGCTTAGCGGGGGAAGACTACAATGAGCAGTTCTTC
TRBJ1-2	-	TRBV5-1	few	CASSLAQDGYTF	TGCGCCAGCAGCTTGGCACAGGATGGCTACACCTTC
TRBJ2-5	-	TRBV20-1	-	CSASAGWKTQYF	TGCAGTGCTAGTGCGGGGTGGAAGACCCAGTACTTC
TRBJ1-2	-	TRBV21-1	-	CASSEKSGTGAWYYGYTF	TGTGCCAGCAGTGAGAAGTCCGGGACAGGGGCCTGGTACTATGGCTACACCTTC
TRBJ1-5	-	TRBV28	once	CASSPAEAVNNQPQHF	TGTGCCAGCAGTCCCGCTGAGGCGGTTAACAATCAGCCCCAGCATTTT
TRBJ1-6	-	TRBV7-8	few	CASSPTGGNSPLHF	TGTGCCAGCAGCCCAACAGGTGGCAATTCACCCCTCCACTTT
TRBJ1-1	-	TRBV5-1	-	CASSLVTGTEAFF	TGCGCCAGCAGCTTGGTTACGGGCACTGAAGCTTTCTTT
TRBJ1-1	TRBD1	TRBV25-1	once	CASSEFRTGNSVNTEAFF	TGTGCCAGCAGTGAATTCAGGACAGGGAATTCGGTGAACACTGAAGCTTTCTTT
TRBJ2-7	TRBD2	TRBV11-2	-	CASSLGTSGFYEQYF	TGTGCCAGCAGCTTAGGGACTAGCGGATTCTACGAGCAGTACTTC
TRBJ1-2	TRBD1	TRBV5-1	once	CASSRDSNYGYTF	TGCGCCAGCAGCCGGGACAGCAACTATGGCTACACCTTC
TRBJ2-2	-	TRBV11-1	-	CASSLSVTNTGELFF	TGTGCCAGCAGCTTATCAGTTACGAACACCGGGGAGCTGTTTTTT
TRBJ2-3	TRBD2	TRBV5-1	-	CASSSVTRLAESTDTQYF	TGCGCCAGCAGCTCCGTTACCCGACTAGCGGAGAGCACAGATACGCAGTATTTT
TRBJ2-2	-	TRBV6-5	-	CASSRTRSDTGELFF	TGTGCCAGCAGTCGAACTCGATCCGACACCGGGGAGCTGTTTTTT
TRBJ1-2	-	TRBV2	-	CASKGASRAGGYTF	TGTGCCAGCAAAGGTGCAAGCCGAGCGGGTGGCTACACCTTC
TRBJ1-2	-	TRBV2	few	CASSGQSYGYTF	TGTGCCAGCAGTGGACAGAGCTATGGCTACACCTTC
TRBJ1-1	-	TRBV5-1	-	CASSLYQDNTEAFF	TGCGCCAGCAGCTTGTATCAGGATAACACTGAAGCTTTCTTT
TRBJ1-3	-	TRBV2	-	CASSRGPPSRNTIYF	TGTGCCAGCAGTCGAGGACCTCCTAGCCGAAACACCATATATTTT
TRBJ1-1	-	TRBV4-1	-	CASSPLGVSVNTEAFF	TGCGCCAGCAGCCCGCTCGGAGTGTCTGTGAACACTGAAGCTTTCTTT
TRBJ1-1	-	TRBV13	-	CASSLEFIDITQPIEAFF	TGTGCCAGCAGCTTAGAGTTTATCGACATCACCCAGCCCATTGAAGCTTTCTTT
TRBJ1-3	TRBD1	TRBV28	-	CASSLPNRGLAGNTIYF	TGTGCCAGCAGTTTACCCAACAGGGGGCTAGCTGGAAACACCATATATTTT
TRBJ1-5	TRBD1	TRBV18	few	CASSDGQGGPQPQHF	TGTGCCAGCTCAGACGGACAGGGGGGGCCTCAGCCCCAGCATTTT
TRBJ2-3	-	TRBV7-7	-	CASSLGGVTDTQYF	TGTGCTAGCAGCTTAGGGGGGGTAACAGATACGCAGTATTTT
TRBJ2-5	-	TRBV4-3	-	CASSQERGFQETQYF	TGCGCCAGCAGCCAAGAAAGGGGGTTCCAAGAGACCCAGTACTTC
TRBJ1-1	-	TRBV28	-	CASTPRGKNTEAFF	TGTGCCAGCACCCCCCGGGGGAAGAACACTGAAGCTTTCTTT
TRBJ2-7	TRBD1	TRBV7-2	-	CASSLRQGGTYEQYF	TGTGCCAGCAGCTTACGACAGGGGGGGACCTACGAGCAGTACTTC
TRBJ2-3	-	TRBV6-2/TRBV6-3	-	CASSYLPGSGTSTDTQYF	TGTGCCAGCAGTTACCTTCCGGGTAGCGGAACTAGCACAGATACGCAGTATTTT
TRBJ2-2	TRBD1	TRBV10-1	-	CASSESIQGPRGELFF	TGCGCCAGCAGTGAGTCGATACAGGGGCCTCGCGGGGAGCTGTTTTTT
TRBJ2-1	-	TRBV7-2	-	CASSRNARGRVSNEQFF	TGTGCCAGCAGCCGTAATGCGCGGGGGCGCGTGTCGAATGAGCAGTTCTTC
TRBJ1-1	TRBD1	TRBV5-1	-	CASSFGQGIRTNTEAFF	TGCGCCAGCAGCTTTGGACAGGGAATTCGCACGAACACTGAAGCTTTCTTT
TRBJ1-5	TRBD1	TRBV7-2	-	CASSPDRAIGPQHF	TGTGCCAGCAGCCCGGACAGGGCTATAGGGCCCCAGCATTTT
TRBJ1-4	TRBD1	TRBV30	-	CAWSPKNRGGEKLFF	TGTGCCTGGAGTCCAAAAAACAGGGGAGGTGAAAAACTGTTTTTT
TRBJ1-1	TRBD1	TRBV19	-	CASSSTGVGTEAFF	TGTGCCAGTAGTAGTACAGGGGTTGGCACTGAAGCTTTCTTT
TRBJ1-4	TRBD1	TRBV5-1	few	CASSLGRQGGEKLFF	TGCGCCAGCAGCTTGGGCAGACAGGGAGGTGAAAAACTGTTTTTT
TRBJ2-7	TRBD1	TRBV2	-	CASSEDRGHPYEQYF	TGTGCCAGCAGTGAAGACAGGGGTCATCCCTACGAGCAGTACTTC
TRBJ2-1	TRBD2	TRBV5-1	-	CASSLVVAGVEQFF	TGCGCCAGCAGCTTGGTAGTAGCGGGGGTTGAGCAGTTCTTC
TRBJ2-7	-	TRBV20-1	-	CSADSSYEQYF	TGCAGTGCCGACAGCTCCTACGAGCAGTACTTC
TRBJ1-5	TRBD1	TRBV28	few	CASSRSQGAGNQPQHF	TGTGCCAGCAGCAGATCTCAGGGGGCGGGGAATCAGCCCCAGCATTTT
TRBJ1-1	-	TRBV7-8	-	CASSLAGGPLNTEAFF	TGTGCCAGCAGCTTAGCGGGGGGACCCTTGAACACTGAAGCTTTCTTT
TRBJ1-2	TRBD1	TRBV3-1/TRBV3-2	few	CASSHTGGEDGYTF	TGTGCCAGCAGCCATACAGGGGGCGAGGATGGCTACACCTTC
TRBJ2-3	-	TRBV28	-	CASSLKAERDMTDTQYF	TGTGCCAGCAGTCTTAAAGCGGAGAGGGATATGACAGATACGCAGTATTTT
TRBJ1-2	-	TRBV6-5	few	CASSYQGSTNYGYTF	TGTGCCAGCAGTTATCAGGGGTCGACTAACTATGGCTACACCTTC
TRBJ1-2	-	TRBV10-3	-	CAISAPGERGAGYTF	TGTGCCATCAGTGCCCCTGGGGAGCGTGGTGCTGGCTACACCTTC
TRBJ1-5	TRBD1	TRBV27	-	CASSGRSQGGRAQPQHF	TGTGCCAGCAGTGGTCGCTCACAGGGGGGGAGAGCTCAGCCCCAGCATTTT
TRBJ1-1	-	TRBV4-1	-	CASSQGETVAFF	TGCGCCAGCAGCCAAGGAGAAACAGTGGCTTTCTTT
TRBJ1-2	-	TRBV6-1	-	CASSEGPYGYTF	TGTGCCAGCAGTGAAGGTCCGTATGGCTACACCTTC
TRBJ2-7	TRBD1	TRBV28	-	CASSFPGTGGGEQYF	TGTGCCAGCAGTTTCCCCGGGACAGGGGGAGGCGAGCAGTACTTC
TRBJ1-1	-	TRBV6-5	few	CATSTVGVRTEAFF	TGTGCCACCTCTACAGTGGGAGTAAGGACTGAAGCTTTCTTT
TRBJ1-1	-	TRBV19	-	CASTQTSRGEAFF	TGTGCCAGTACACAGACCTCCCGGGGGGAAGCTTTCTTT
TRBJ2-1	-	TRBV6-2/TRBV6-3	-	CASSSQGGLHEQFF	TGTGCCAGCAGTTCACAAGGCGGGCTCCATGAGCAGTTCTTC
TRBJ1-6	TRBD1	TRBV2	once	CASTGTGANSPLHF	TGTGCCAGCACCGGGACAGGAGCTAATTCACCCCTCCACTTT
TRBJ1-3	TRBD1	TRBV3-1/TRBV3-2	-	CASSPPRERQGGNTIYF	TGTGCCAGCAGCCCCCCCCGTGAACGACAGGGAGGAAACACCATATATTTT
TRBJ2-3	TRBD2	TRBV4-3	-	CASSDAQRGPTDTQYF	TGCGCCAGCAGCGACGCCCAGCGGGGGCCCACAGATACGCAGTATTTT
TRBJ2-3	TRBD2	TRBV6-5	-	CASRLAGGFTDTQYF	TGTGCCAGCAGATTAGCGGGGGGGTTCACAGATACGCAGTATTTT
TRBJ2-3	TRBD2	TRBV11-2	-	CASSSQRGGTDTQYF	TGTGCCAGCAGCTCCCAGCGGGGGGGCACAGATACGCAGTATTTT
TRBJ1-2	-	TRBV2	once	CAGTTTGVYGYTF	TGTGCCGGCACCACAACAGGTGTTTATGGCTACACCTTC
TRBJ1-6	-	TRBV9	-	CASSGREGGSSYNSPLHF	TGTGCCAGCAGCGGCCGTGAAGGAGGGAGCTCCTATAATTCACCCCTCCACTTT
TRBJ2-1	TRBD2	TRBV5-1	-	CASSMGTSGGRFVNEQFF	TGCGCCAGCAGCATGGGGACTAGCGGGGGGCGGTTTGTCAATGAGCAGTTCTTC
TRBJ2-5	-	TRBV18	-	CASSPTRQETQYF	TGTGCCAGCTCACCGACTAGACAAGAGACCCAGTACTTC
TRBJ1-5	TRBD1	TRBV9	-	CASRATDRGRELPPQHF	TGTGCCAGCAGGGCTACGGACAGGGGGCGTGAGTTACCGCCCCAGCATTTT